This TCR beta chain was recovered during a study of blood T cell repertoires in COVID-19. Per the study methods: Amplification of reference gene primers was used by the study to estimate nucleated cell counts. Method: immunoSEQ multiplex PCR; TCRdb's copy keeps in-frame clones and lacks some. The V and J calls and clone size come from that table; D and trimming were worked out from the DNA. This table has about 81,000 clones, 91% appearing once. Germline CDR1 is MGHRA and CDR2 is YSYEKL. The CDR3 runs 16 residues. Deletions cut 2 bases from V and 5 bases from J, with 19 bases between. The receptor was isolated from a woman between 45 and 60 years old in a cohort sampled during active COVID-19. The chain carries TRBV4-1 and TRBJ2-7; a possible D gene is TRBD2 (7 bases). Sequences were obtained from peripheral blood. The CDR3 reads CASSQPGRRGGNEQYF. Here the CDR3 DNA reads TGCGCCAGCAGCCAACCCGGACGGAGGGGGGGAAACGAGCAGTACTTC.